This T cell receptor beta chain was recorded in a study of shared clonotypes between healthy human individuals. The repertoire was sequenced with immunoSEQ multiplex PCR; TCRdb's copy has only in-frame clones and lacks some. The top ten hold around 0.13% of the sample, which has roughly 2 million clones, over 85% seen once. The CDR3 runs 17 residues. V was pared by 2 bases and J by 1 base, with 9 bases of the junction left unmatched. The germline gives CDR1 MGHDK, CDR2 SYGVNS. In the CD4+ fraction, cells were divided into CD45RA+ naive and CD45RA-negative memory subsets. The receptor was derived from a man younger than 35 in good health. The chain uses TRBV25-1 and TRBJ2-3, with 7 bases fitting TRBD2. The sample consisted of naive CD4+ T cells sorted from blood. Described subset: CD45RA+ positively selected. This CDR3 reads CASSEIGRLAGTDTQYF. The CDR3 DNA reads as TGTGCCAGCAGTGAAATTGGTCGGCTAGCGGGCACAGATACGCAGTATTTT.